These 25 T cell receptor beta chains were all obtained from the same sample, sequenced in a study of T cells after posttransplantation cyclophosphamide. Cyclophosphamide on days +3 and +4 followed busulfan-fludarabine conditioning and a marrow graft. Method: immunoSEQ multiplex PCR; TCRdb's copy keeps in-frame clones and lacks some. The specimen has 2,500 to 3,000 clones, none found just once. The source was PBMCs, collected after allogeneic stem cell transplant with posttransplant cyclophosphamide. Receptors were obtained from a male patient aged 55 to 69 who received an allogeneic stem cell transplant from a related donor and was CMV-positive. The graft donor may have given rise to some T cells.

This clone was recorded many times. The chain recombines TRBV7-2 with TRBJ2-7, with TRBD1 as a possible D gene (5 bases). Trimming took off 4 bases at V and 4 bases at J, with 11 bases between the two ends. The CDR3 contains 13 residues. Germline loops: CDR1 SGHTA, CDR2 FQGNSA. This CDR3 reads CASSSQGWYEQYF. Here the CDR3 DNA reads TGTGCCAGCAGCTCCCAGGGATGGTACGAGCAGTACTTC.

This clone was counted at least ten times. The chain uses TRBV7-3 and TRBJ1-6, with TRBD1 matching over 10 bases. V lost 2 bases and J lost 9; bases outside the gene matches: 13. Looked up from germline, CDR1 is SGHTA and CDR2 is FQGTGA. CDR3 size: 18 residues. The CDR3 sequence: CASSLSLRDRGVPSPLHF. For the CDR3, the DNA is TGTGCCAGCAGCTTATCATTGAGGGACAGGGGAGTACCTTCACCCCTCCACTTT.

At least ten counts were recorded for this clone. This chain uses TRBV9 with TRBJ1-2, with 9 bases matching TRBD1. This CDR3 is built from 16 residues. Trimming cost V 0 bases and J 7 bases; bases outside gene matches: 10. Germline lookup yields CDR1 SGDLS and CDR2 YYNGEE. CDR3 nucleotides: TGTGCCAGCAGCGTAGAGACCCGGGACAGGGAAGGTGGCTACACCTTC. It codes for CASSVETRDREGGYTF. The full variable domain, its missing parts supplied by reference TRBV9 and TRBJ1-2, is DSGVTQTPKHLITATGQRVTLRCSPRSGDLSVYWYQQSLDQGLQFLIQYYNGEERAKGNILERFSAQQFPDLHSELNLSSLELGDSALYFCASSVETRDREGGYTFGSGTRLTVV.

In its sample, this clone ranks as medium-sized. J is TRBJ1-3 and V is TRBV4-1; no firm D call. CDR1 is MGHRA and CDR2 is YSYEKL in the germline V gene. Deletions cut 3 bases from V and 1 base from J, with 7 bases between. CDR3 length equals 14 residues. The CDR3 nucleotides are TGCGCCAGCAGCCAGCGAGGGTCTGGAAACACCATATATTTT. Amino acid sequence: CASSQRGSGNTIYF.

By share of the sample, this clone is medium-sized. This sequence joins TRBV10-3 and TRBJ2-5, with 12 bases identical to TRBD2. V trimming: 0 bases; J trimming: 5 bases; junction bases outside the gene matches: 13. Germline V gene sequence: CDR1 ENHRY, CDR2 SYGVKD. CDR3 length equals 19 residues. The DNA of the CDR3 is TGTGCCATCAGTGAGTCGAAGGCAGAGACTAGCGGGGGTAGGGAGACCCAGTACTTC. Residues: CAISESKAETSGGRETQYF.

Relative to its sample, this clone is medium-sized. V is TRBV19 and J is TRBJ2-3; tentative D call: TRBD1 (6 bases). With 5 bases removed from V and 6 bases from J, the gap between germline ends came to 12 bases. CDR1 is LNHDA, CDR2 SQIVND, per germline (reference sequence). The CDR3 covers 13 residues. The CDR3 region has the DNA TGTGCCAGTAGTCCCTGGACAGTTGATACGCAGTATTTT. Amino acid sequence: CASSPWTVDTQYF.

This clone was seen many times. The rearrangement links TRBV5-1 to TRBJ2-1; the match to TRBD2 covers 11 bases. Per germline, CDR1 SGHRS and CDR2 YFSETQ. This CDR3 has 15 amino acids. With 4 bases clipped from V and 7 bases from J, the junction kept 7 bases outside the gene matches. CDR3 sequence: CASSLLAGGPNEQFF. CDR3 bases: TGCGCCAGCAGCCTGCTAGCGGGAGGCCCAAATGAGCAGTTCTTC.

This clone rates as medium-sized. The chain is built from TRBV5-4 and TRBJ2-2, with no clear D. Germline values: CDR1 SGHNT, CDR2 YYREEE (reference sequence). The V and J ends lost 0 bases and 0 bases respectively, with 6 bases between them. This CDR3 region has 15 residues. In DNA, the CDR3 is TGTGCCAGCAGCTTGGCACAACCGAACACCGGGGAGCTGTTTTTT. Protein sequence: CASSLAQPNTGELFF.

In its sample, this clone ranks as medium-sized. V is TRBV4-1 and J is TRBJ2-1; D not resolved. V lost 0 bases and J 5 bases, leaving 11 bases between the germline ends. This CDR3 contains 15 residues. CDR1 MGHRA and CDR2 YSYEKL come from the germline V gene. The CDR3 DNA reads as TGCGCCAGCAGCCAAGATCAGGTCAACCACAATGAGCAGTTCTTC. Protein: CASSQDQVNHNEQFF.

This clone came up many times. The chain employs TRBV28 and TRBJ1-1, with D tentatively TRBD1 (6 bases). Per the germline V gene, CDR1 is MDHEN and CDR2 is SYDVKM. V was clipped by 6 bases and J by 4 bases, with 15 bases between them. The CDR3 covers 14 residues. The CDR3 region has the DNA TGTGCCAGCAGAGAGGGGGTTTTGGGCACTGAAGCTTTCTTT. Its protein is CASREGVLGTEAFF.

This clone came up many times. The genes are TRBV27 and TRBJ2-5; 8 nucleotides align to TRBD2. Germline CDR1 reads MNHEY; CDR2 reads SMNVEV (reference sequence). The V gene end was trimmed by 10 bases and the J gene end by 5 bases; junction bases not matched to a gene: 6. There are 12 residues in the CDR3. The CDR3 here is CAIGRVRETQYF. CDR3 sequence (DNA): TGTGCCATCGGGAGGGTTCGCGAGACCCAGTACTTC.

This clone is termed medium-sized. This chain connects TRBV7-9 to TRBJ1-3, with D hard to call. From germline, CDR1 is SEHNR and CDR2 FQNEAQ (reference sequence). CDR3 size: 11 residues. Trimming cost V 10 bases and J 4 bases, with 8 bases left between them. The CDR3 protein is CAIPLGNTIYF. The CDR3 bases are TGTGCCATTCCCCTCGGAAACACCATATATTTT.

This clone qualifies as medium-sized. The chain employs TRBV23-1 and TRBJ2-7; D might be TRBD2 (6 bases). TRBV23-1 is an open reading frame, and its role is uncertain. V lost 0 bases, J lost 5 bases, and 14 bases lay in between. The length of the CDR3 is 15 residues. The DNA for the CDR3 is TGCGCCAGCAGTCAATCCGGCGGGAAATTCAACGAGCAGTACTTC. Translated, it gives CASSQSGGKFNEQYF.

At least ten counts were recorded for this clone. Other DNA sequences within the sample encode an identical CDR3. CDR3 nucleotide sequence: TGTGCCAGCAGCCCCGGCGGGTATGAGCAGTACGTC. Translating it yields CASSPGGYEQYV. This chain joins TRBV28 and TRBJ2-7; maybe TRBD2 (5 bases). Germline CDR1 is MDHEN and CDR2 is SYDVKM. Trimming removed 6 bases at V and 7 bases at J, with 13 bases between. The CDR3 covers 12 residues.

This clone was seen repeatedly, ten times or more. This chain joins TRBV7-8 and TRBJ2-1, with D maybe TRBD2 (5 bases). The CDR3 is 14 amino acids. The germline CDR1 and CDR2 sequences are SGHVS and FQNEAQ. V was shortened by 4 bases and J by 4 bases, with 11 bases between the two germline ends. CDR3 DNA: TGTGCCAGCAGCTCGAACCGGGGTTACAATGAGCAGTTCTTC. As protein: CASSSNRGYNEQFF.

This clone is medium-sized. CDR3 sequence (DNA): TGCGCCAGCAGCCGTACAATTCAGGGGACAGGGGGCGCAAAGTCCTACGAGCAGTACGTC. Its protein product is CASSRTIQGTGGAKSYEQYV. The chain links TRBV4-1 to TRBJ2-7, with 12 nucleotides matching TRBD1. Trimming removed 4 bases from V and 1 base from J; junction bases left unmatched: 17. The length of the CDR3 is 20 residues. Germline CDR1 is MGHRA and CDR2 is YSYEKL.

This clone was recorded many times. The genes are TRBV2 and TRBJ2-7; possible D gene TRBD1, 5 bases. V was trimmed by 8 bases and J by 2 bases, leaving 10 bases between them. Germline V gene lookup returns CDR1 SNHLY and CDR2 FYNNEI. The CDR3 consists of 12 residues. The CDR3 loop is CASGQGTYEQYF. The CDR3, as DNA: TGTGCCAGCGGTCAGGGAACCTACGAGCAGTACTTC.

By its share, this clone is medium-sized. The rearrangement joins TRBV11-2 to TRBJ1-5; D perhaps matches TRBD1 (5 bases). This CDR3 has 14 residues. V shed 4 bases and J shed 7 bases, with 14 bases lying between them. CDR1 is SGHAT, CDR2 FQNNGV, per germline. The CDR3 coding sequence is TGTGCCAGCAGCTCCCTAGGGGTTGGGCAGCCCCAGCATTTT. Its translation is CASSSLGVGQPQHF.

In its sample, this clone ranks as medium-sized (0.01 to 0.1%). The gene calls are TRBV11-2 and TRBJ2-3; tentatively, D is TRBD1 (6 bases). The length of the CDR3 is 12 residues. Germline loops: CDR1 SGHAT, CDR2 FQNNGV. Trimming took 5 bases from V and 6 from J, leaving 9 bases between them. CDR3 bases: TGTGCCAGCAGCCCCCAGGGGGATACGCAGTATTTT. Translated: CASSPQGDTQYF.

By proportion, this clone is medium-sized. This chain uses TRBV5-1 with TRBJ1-6; 8 bases fit TRBD1. Germline values: CDR1 SGHRS, CDR2 YFSETQ. This CDR3 is built from 18 residues. J was trimmed by 7 bases and V by 4 bases; bases with no gene match: 16. The CDR3 DNA reads as TGCGCCAGCAGCCCTTACCCGGGACAGGCGACTGGGAATTCACCCCTCCACTTT. Its translation: CASSPYPGQATGNSPLHF. The complete variable domain, with remaining parts taken from reference TRBV5-1 and TRBJ1-6, reads KAGVTQTPRYLIKTRGQQVTLSCSPISGHRSVSWYQQTPGQGLQFLFEYFSETQRNKGNFPGRFSGRQFSNSRSEMNVSTLELGDSALYLCASSPYPGQATGNSPLHFGNGTRLTVT.

This clone was found many times. This chain joins TRBV18 and TRBJ2-5, with D possibly matching TRBD1 (5 bases). This CDR3 is built from 16 residues. CDR1 KGHSH and CDR2 LQKENI come from the germline V gene. V lost 1 base to trimming and J lost 6 bases, with 18 bases between them. The CDR3 region has the DNA TGTGCCAGCTCACCACTAGATAACTCCCTGGGGCAGACCCAGTACTTC. It yields the protein CASSPLDNSLGQTQYF.

This clone was counted ten times or more. The chain is built from TRBV5-1 and TRBJ2-3; D possibly corresponds to TRBD2 (7 bases). CDR3 length equals 15 residues. V was clipped by 6 bases and J by 2 bases, with 16 bases between them. CDR1 is SGHRS, CDR2 YFSETQ, per germline. The CDR3 DNA reads as TGCGCCAGCATTCGGGGGGCAATAGACACAGATACGCAGTATTTT. The encoded protein is CASIRGAIDTDTQYF.

This clone was counted at least ten times. J is TRBJ2-3 and V is TRBV4-3, with 9 nucleotides matching TRBD2. V shed 4 bases and J 1 base; nucleotides not matched to a gene: 3. The CDR3 consists of 15 residues. Germline V gives CDR1 LGHNA, CDR2 YSLEER. The DNA of the CDR3 is TGCGCCAGCAGCCGGGGCGGGGGGGGCACAGATACGCAGTATTTT. Translated, it gives CASSRGGGGTDTQYF.

This clone was recorded at least ten times. The chain employs TRBV1 and TRBJ2-2; the DNA was not compared with TRBD1, the D call given in the table. TRBV1 is flagged as a pseudogene. This CDR3 has 16 amino acids. The CDR3 nucleotides are TGCACCAGCAGCCATTCCCCAGGGGCCGGGACCGGGGAGCTGTTTTTT. Translated: CTSSHSPGAGTGELFF.

This clone is categorized as medium-sized. The chain links TRBV15 to TRBJ2-5, with 8 bases matching TRBD2. Trimming took 1 base from V and 4 from J; bases not matched to a gene: 2. From germline, CDR1 is LNHNV and CDR2 YYDKDF (reference sequence). The CDR3 length is 14 residues. The CDR3 DNA follows: TGTGCCACCAGCAGAGGACGGGGGGGAGAGACCCAGTACTTC. Protein sequence: CATSRGRGGETQYF.